A single sample gave rise to the 21 T cell receptor beta chains below, sequenced in a study of CD8 T cells in ankylosing spondylitis. TCRdb called the 5' RACE reads again in MiXCR, with one record for every CDR3 protein. The repertoire has about 100,000 distinct CDR3 sequences, about 25% of them found once; the top ten carry 9% to 15%. Sequencing input: synovial fluid, either unsorted or a sorted T cell fraction (not recorded which). The source is a male donor with ankylosing spondylitis.

The chain employs TRBV29-1 and TRBJ2-1; D gene uncertain. Germline lookup yields CDR1 SQVTM and CDR2 ANQGSEA. Trimming took off 4 bases at V and 1 base at J, with 8 bases between the two ends. The CDR3 is made up of 13 amino acids. CDR3 DNA sequence: TGCAGCGTTGTGGGGTTTTCCTACAATGAGCAGTTCTTC. Residues: CSVVGFSYNEQFF.

The chain uses TRBV2 and TRBJ2-2, with D perhaps matching TRBD2 (6 bases). The CDR3 is made up of 13 amino acids. Trimming cost V 4 bases and J 6 bases, with 9 bases left between them. The germline V gene has CDR1 SNHLY and CDR2 FYNNEI. The CDR3 loop is CASSGIAAGELFF. The CDR3 bases are TGTGCCAGCAGTGGAATAGCGGCCGGGGAGCTGTTTTTT.

This clonotype has a handful of counts. The chain employs TRBV10-3 and TRBJ1-2; 9 nucleotides align to TRBD1. The trim removed 6 bases at V and 4 bases at J, leaving 9 bases unmatched. Germline CDR1 and CDR2: ENHRY and SYGVKD. CDR3 length: 15 residues. CDR3 protein: CAISEKTGGSYGYTF. The CDR3 DNA reads TGTGCCATCAGCGAAAAGACAGGGGGAAGCTATGGCTACACCTTC.

This clonotype has ten or more counts. This chain links TRBV25-1 with TRBJ2-3; D is ambiguous. From germline, CDR1 is MGHDK and CDR2 SYGVNS. Between the trimmed V and J ends, which lost 6 bases and 6 bases, there was a span of 7 bases. This CDR3 is built from 11 residues. CDR3 residues: CASSRRDTQYF. In DNA form, the CDR3 reads TGTGCCAGCAGCCGCCGGGATACGCAGTATTTT.

V gene TRBV15 combines with J gene TRBJ2-1; 13 positions match TRBD2. Germline lookup yields CDR1 LNHNV and CDR2 YYDKDF (reference sequence). CDR3 length: 17 residues. Germline trimming cut 0 bases from V and 6 bases from J; bases unmatched to any gene: 5. As DNA, the CDR3 is TGTGCCACCAGCAGAGATCAAAGGACTAGCGGGAGCAATGAGCAGTTCTTC. Translation gives CATSRDQRTSGSNEQFF.

This clonotype has at least ten counts. The chain has TRBV29-1 and TRBJ2-1; possible D gene TRBD2, 7 bases. This CDR3 spans 17 amino acids. V gave up 1 base and J gave up 7 bases, with 23 bases separating them. Germline assignment: CDR1 SQVTM and CDR2 ANQGSEA. The CDR3 reads CSVEGLGGGRPGNEQFF. The CDR3 DNA follows: TGCAGCGTTGAAGGACTAGGGGGGGGCCGGCCGGGGAATGAGCAGTTCTTC.

The gene calls are TRBV20-1 and TRBJ2-5; D may be TRBD1 (6 bases). The CDR3 sequence is 14 residues long. Trimming shortened V by 1 base and J by 7 bases, and 16 bases separated the two germline ends. CDR1 is DFQATT and CDR2 is SNEGSKA in the germline V gene (reference sequence). CDR3 residues: CSARVRDTGGTQYF. The CDR3 DNA reads TGCAGTGCTAGAGTTCGGGACACCGGAGGGACCCAGTACTTC.

This chain links TRBV20-1 with TRBJ2-3; D is ambiguous. CDR3 length: 14 amino acids. Germline lookup yields CDR1 DFQATT and CDR2 SNEGSKA (reference sequence). V was pared by 1 base and J by 7 bases, with 15 bases between. The chain's CDR3 is CSARGALGFNTQYF. CDR3 bases: TGCAGTGCTAGAGGCGCGTTGGGGTTCAATACGCAGTATTTT.

This clonotype was counted a few times. The V call is TRBV12-5, the J call TRBJ1-2, with 8 bases fitting TRBD1. The CDR3 is 12 residues long. Germline V gene lookup returns CDR1 LGHNT and CDR2 FRNRAP. J lost 13 bases, V lost 1 base, and 5 bases had no gene match. The CDR3 reads CASGLDTGGATF. The CDR3 nucleotides read TGTGCTAGTGGTTTGGATACAGGGGGAGCCACCTTC.

This clonotype turned up a few times. The chain joins TRBV20-1 to TRBJ2-1, with TRBD1 as a possible D gene (5 bases). Germline CDR1 reads DFQATT; CDR2 reads SNEGSKA (reference sequence). V was pared by 4 bases and J by 4 bases, with 17 bases between. The CDR3 is 15 amino acids. In nucleotides, the CDR3 is TGCAGTGCTACTCAGGGCCCGTCAAAGTACAATGAGCAGTTCTTC. Translated: CSATQGPSKYNEQFF.

This clonotype was counted a few times. V is TRBV27 and J is TRBJ2-3, with D hard to call. The CDR3 totals 11 residues. The germline V and J ends were trimmed by 6 bases and 8 bases, with 9 bases remaining between them. Germline V gene lookup returns CDR1 MNHEY and CDR2 SMNVEV (reference sequence). The CDR3 bases are TGTGCCAGCAGGTCGTGGGGTACGCAGTATTTT. Protein: CASRSWGTQYF.

The V and J genes are TRBV20-1 and TRBJ2-7; tentatively, D is TRBD1 or TRBD2 (5 bases each). The CDR3 covers 13 residues. The V end was cut by 4 bases, the J end by 0 bases, with 10 bases between. CDR1 is DFQATT and CDR2 is SNEGSKA in the germline V gene (reference sequence). The CDR3 spells CSANGAVSYEQYF. DNA for the CDR3: TGCAGTGCTAACGGGGCGGTCTCCTACGAGCAGTACTTC.

The chain is built from TRBV3-1 and TRBJ2-7; TRBD1 matches 7 bases. This CDR3 has 14 residues. Trimming took 6 bases from V and 3 from J; bases not matched to a gene: 8. Germline V gives CDR1 LGHDT, CDR2 YNNKEL (reference sequence). The CDR3 nucleotides read TGTGCCAGCAGTCAGGGACAGCGATTCTACGAGCAGTACTTC. Translating gives CASSQGQRFYEQYF.

This clonotype was seen a few times. The chain is built from TRBV6-1 and TRBJ1-1, with 8 bases fitting TRBD1. Trimming removed 6 bases from V and 0 bases from J; junction bases left unmatched: 12. The CDR3 has 17 amino acids. Germline V gene lookup returns CDR1 MNHNS and CDR2 SASEGT. CDR3 protein: CASSHPTGGSLNTEAFF. In nucleotides, the CDR3 is TGTGCCAGCAGCCATCCAACAGGGGGTTCCCTGAACACTGAAGCTTTCTTT.

The chain joins TRBV7-2 to TRBJ2-2; unclear D gene. Looked up from germline, CDR1 is SGHTA and CDR2 is FQGNSA. CDR3 size: 12 residues. Deletions cut 5 bases from V and 6 bases from J, with 7 bases between. The DNA of the CDR3 is TGTGCCAGCAGCCGACGGGCCGGGGAGCTGTTTTTT. Protein: CASSRRAGELFF.

The rearrangement joins TRBV12-3 or TRBV12-4 to TRBJ1-5; D is unclear. With 6 bases removed from V and 6 bases from J, the gap between germline ends came to 9 bases. CDR3 length: 12 amino acids. The CDR3 coding sequence is TGTGCCAGCAGACCTGAAGGTCAGCCCCAGCATTTT. Amino acid sequence: CASRPEGQPQHF.

This clonotype was observed a few times. The gene calls are TRBV20-1 and TRBJ1-2; D ambiguous. CDR3 length: 14 residues. Trimming shortened V by 3 bases and J by 4 bases, and 15 bases separated the two germline ends. Germline V CDR1 and CDR2: DFQATT, SNEGSKA (reference sequence). The CDR3 DNA reads TGCAGTGCTAGCCTTGGCGTGGCCGGCTATGGCTACACCTTC. Amino acids: CSASLGVAGYGYTF.

V usage is TRBV21-1 and J usage is TRBJ2-3; the DNA was not compared with TRBD1, the D call given in the table. TRBV21-1 is described as a pseudogene. The length of the CDR3 is 16 residues. The CDR3 spells CASSKDGQGSTDTQYF. Written as DNA, the CDR3 is TGTGCCAGCAGCAAAGACGGACAGGGGAGCACAGATACGCAGTATTTT.

This clonotype has just a few counts. CDR3 protein: CASSRPGTDTQYF. In DNA, the CDR3 is TGTGCCAGTAGTAGGCCGGGCACAGATACGCAGTATTTT. The chain is built from TRBV19 and TRBJ2-3; D gene uncertain. The CDR3 sequence is 13 residues long. CDR1 and CDR2 (germline): LNHDA, SQIVND (reference sequence). The germline V and J ends were trimmed by 4 bases and 1 base, with 6 bases remaining between them. The full variable domain, its missing parts supplied by reference TRBV19 and TRBJ2-3, is DGGITQSPKYLFRKEGQNVTLSCEQNLNHDAMYWYRQDPGQGLRLIYYSQIVNDFQKGDIAEGYSVSREKKESFPLTVTSAQKNPTAFYLCASSRPGTDTQYFGPGTRLTVL.

In this sample, this clonotype turned up a few times. This chain joins TRBV7-9 and TRBJ1-2; 12 bases fit TRBD1. V lost 5 bases, J lost 8 bases, and 6 bases stayed unmatched. Germline V gene data show CDR1 as SEHNR and CDR2 as FQNEAQ (reference sequence). The CDR3 extends over 14 amino acids. In DNA, the CDR3 is TGTGCCAGCAGCCAGACCGGGACAGGGGGCGGCTACACCTTC. It is translated as CASSQTGTGGGYTF.

The V and J genes are TRBV20-1 and TRBJ1-1; D is unresolved. CDR1 DFQATT and CDR2 SNEGSKA come from the germline V gene (reference sequence). The V gene lost 5 bases and the J gene lost 1 base, with 5 bases spanning the gap. The CDR3 has 11 amino acids. CDR3 nucleotide sequence: TGCAGTGCTGCGGGGAACACTGAAGCTTTCTTT. Its protein product is CSAAGNTEAFF.